What follows are 8 T cell receptor beta chains derived from one specimen sequenced in a study of blood T cells in healthy people across ages. Alongside a J-beta primer mix, a sample-barcoded 5' primer served in a second PCR lasting about 6 to 11 cycles. TCRdb passed the 5' RACE reads through MiXCR, listing each CDR3 protein once. This sample has hundreds of thousands of distinct CDR3 sequences, with 20% to 25% found just once. Source material: blood. These receptors all stem from a man in his 70s in good health.

The rearrangement uses TRBV7-8 and TRBJ2-3, with 11 nucleotides matching TRBD2. Per germline, CDR1 SGHVS and CDR2 FQNEAQ. Losses at the gene ends were 3 bases for V and 3 bases for J; bases not matched to a gene: 11. This CDR3 has 18 residues. The CDR3 DNA follows: TGTGCCAGCAGCTTCTTTAAGGGAACTAGCGGGAGAACAGATACGCAGTATTTT. Translation: CASSFFKGTSGRTDTQYF.

This clonotype came up a few times. The V call is TRBV20-1, the J call TRBJ1-4; no firm D call. Trimming stripped 1 base from V and 2 bases from J, with 17 bases between. Germline V gene data show CDR1 as DFQATT and CDR2 as SNEGSKA (reference sequence). The CDR3 is 17 residues long. CDR3 nucleotide sequence: TGCAGTGCTAGAGCCCCGCGGGCCTGGAGGACTAATGAAAAACTGTTTTTT. As protein: CSARAPRAWRTNEKLFF.

The chain links TRBV20-1 to TRBJ2-7; D is unresolved. This CDR3 contains 11 residues. Per germline, CDR1 DFQATT and CDR2 SNEGSKA (reference sequence). Between the trimmed V and J ends, which lost 5 bases and 0 bases, there was a span of 5 bases. The CDR3 protein is CSAANSYEQYV. CDR3 sequence (DNA): TGCAGTGCTGCCAACTCCTACGAGCAGTACGTC.

The DNA of the CDR3 is TGTGCCAGCAGCACCCGTGAGGACTACACCTTC. Translated, it gives CASSTREDYTF. The chain employs TRBV7-9 and TRBJ1-2; D is unclear. Trimming took 5 bases from V and 10 from J, leaving 11 bases between them. The CDR3 is 11 amino acids. The germline V gene encodes CDR1 SEHNR and CDR2 FQNEAQ (reference sequence).

V usage is TRBV7-9 and J usage is TRBJ2-7, with 8 bases that match TRBD1. CDR1 SEHNR and CDR2 FQNEAQ come from the germline V gene (reference sequence). Unmatched junction bases numbered 9, after V lost 8 bases and J lost 6 bases. There are 13 residues in the CDR3. In nucleotides, the CDR3 is TGTGCCAGCTCGGGACAGGCAAGCTTCGAGCAGTACTTC. As protein: CASSGQASFEQYF.

The V gene is TRBV20-1, the J gene TRBJ2-7; possibly TRBD2 for D (6 bases). The V gene's germline CDR1 is DFQATT and CDR2 SNEGSKA (reference sequence). The V gene lost 6 bases and the J gene lost 0 bases, with 12 bases spanning the gap. The CDR3 spans 13 residues. This CDR3 is CSASGRSSYEQYF. In DNA form, the CDR3 reads TGCAGTGCCTCGGGGAGGAGCTCCTACGAGCAGTACTTC.

The rearrangement joins TRBV7-2 to TRBJ2-1, with 7 bases identical to TRBD2. CDR1 is SGHTA, CDR2 FQGNSA, per germline. V was clipped by 0 bases and J by 1 base; unmatched bases: 12. The CDR3 extends over 19 amino acids. The CDR3: CASSLAKSGGSLSYNEQFF. CDR3 coding DNA: TGTGCCAGCAGCTTAGCTAAGTCCGGCGGGAGCCTATCCTACAATGAGCAGTTCTTC. The whole variable domain, remainder taken from reference TRBV7-2 and TRBJ2-1, is GAGVSQSPSNKVTEKGKDVELRCDPISGHTALYWYRQSLGQGLEFLIYFQGNSAPDKSGLPSDRFSAERTGGSVSTLTIQRTQQEDSAVYLCASSLAKSGGSLSYNEQFFGPGTRLTVL.

The genes are TRBV6-2 or TRBV6-3 and TRBJ1-4, with a weak D call TRBD1 (5 bases). The CDR3 sequence is 16 residues long. V dropped 5 bases and J dropped 1 base, with 14 bases sitting between them. Germline CDR1 is MNHEY and CDR2 is SVGEGT. The CDR3 DNA reads TGTGCCAGCAGTAAAACGCGACAGCTAACTAATGAAAAACTGTTTTTT. This codes for CASSKTRQLTNEKLFF.